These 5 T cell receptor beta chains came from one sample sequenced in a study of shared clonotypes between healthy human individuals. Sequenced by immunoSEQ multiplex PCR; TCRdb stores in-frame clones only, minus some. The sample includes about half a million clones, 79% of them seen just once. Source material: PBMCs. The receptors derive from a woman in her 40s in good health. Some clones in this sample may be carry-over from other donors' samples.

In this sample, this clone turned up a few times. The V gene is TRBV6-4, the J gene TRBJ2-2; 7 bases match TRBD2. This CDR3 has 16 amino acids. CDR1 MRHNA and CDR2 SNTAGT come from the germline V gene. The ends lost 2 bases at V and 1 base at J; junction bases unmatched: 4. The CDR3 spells CASSDGSGMNTGELFF. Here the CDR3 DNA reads TGTGCCAGCAGTGACGGGAGCGGGATGAACACCGGGGAGCTGTTTTTT.

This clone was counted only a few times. The CDR3, as DNA: TGTGCCAGCAGCCACGGGACAGGGCGGGACACTGAAGCTTTCTTT. Protein product: CASSHGTGRDTEAFF. V gene TRBV11-1 combines with J gene TRBJ1-1; 9 nucleotides match TRBD1. The ends lost 5 bases at V and 3 bases at J; junction bases unmatched: 7. This CDR3 has 15 amino acids. Germline CDR1 reads SGHAT; CDR2 reads FQDESV (reference sequence).

CDR3 nucleotide sequence: TGTGCCAGCAGCTTAAGACAGATCTCCTACGAGCAGTACTTC. It yields the protein CASSLRQISYEQYF. This rearrangement joins TRBV7-2 to TRBJ2-7; a possible D gene is TRBD1 (5 bases). Trimming pared 2 bases from V and 0 bases from J, leaving 8 bases between. Germline V CDR1 and CDR2: SGHTA, FQGNSA. The CDR3 consists of 14 residues. The entire variable domain, with the rest obtained from reference TRBV7-2 and TRBJ2-7, is as follows: GAGVSQSPSNKVTEKGKDVELRCDPISGHTALYWYRQSLGQGLEFLIYFQGNSAPDKSGLPSDRFSAERTGGSVSTLTIQRTQQEDSAVYLCASSLRQISYEQYFGPGTRLTVT.

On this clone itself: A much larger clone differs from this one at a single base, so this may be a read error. The CDR3 DNA is TGTGCCAGCAGCCAGATTAGCGGGAGCCAAGAGACCCAGTACTTC. This sequence encodes CASSQISGSQETQYF. The rearrangement links TRBV6-4 to TRBJ2-5; TRBD2 aligns across 9 bases. After removal of 6 bases from V and 1 base from J, the junction contained 6 bases not matched to a gene. The CDR3 has 15 residues. Germline V gives CDR1 MRHNA, CDR2 SNTAGT.

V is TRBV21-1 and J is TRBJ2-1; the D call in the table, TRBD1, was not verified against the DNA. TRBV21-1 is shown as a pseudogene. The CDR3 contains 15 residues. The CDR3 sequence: CASSKWGQGCNEQFF. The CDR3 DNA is TGTGCCAGCAGCAAATGGGGCCAGGGGTGCAATGAGCAGTTCTTC.